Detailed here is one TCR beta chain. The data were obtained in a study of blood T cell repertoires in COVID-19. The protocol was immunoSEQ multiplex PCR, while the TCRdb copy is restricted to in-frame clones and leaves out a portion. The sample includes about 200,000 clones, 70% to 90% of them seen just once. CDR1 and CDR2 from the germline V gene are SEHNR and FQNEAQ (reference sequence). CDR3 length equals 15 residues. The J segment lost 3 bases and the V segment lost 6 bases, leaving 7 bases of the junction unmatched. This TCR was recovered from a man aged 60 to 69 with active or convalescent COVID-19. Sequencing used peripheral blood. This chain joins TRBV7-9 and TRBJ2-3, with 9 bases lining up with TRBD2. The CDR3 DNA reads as TGTGCCAGCAGTCGCTCGGGACTAGCAACAGATACGCAGTATTTT. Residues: CASSRSGLATDTQYF.